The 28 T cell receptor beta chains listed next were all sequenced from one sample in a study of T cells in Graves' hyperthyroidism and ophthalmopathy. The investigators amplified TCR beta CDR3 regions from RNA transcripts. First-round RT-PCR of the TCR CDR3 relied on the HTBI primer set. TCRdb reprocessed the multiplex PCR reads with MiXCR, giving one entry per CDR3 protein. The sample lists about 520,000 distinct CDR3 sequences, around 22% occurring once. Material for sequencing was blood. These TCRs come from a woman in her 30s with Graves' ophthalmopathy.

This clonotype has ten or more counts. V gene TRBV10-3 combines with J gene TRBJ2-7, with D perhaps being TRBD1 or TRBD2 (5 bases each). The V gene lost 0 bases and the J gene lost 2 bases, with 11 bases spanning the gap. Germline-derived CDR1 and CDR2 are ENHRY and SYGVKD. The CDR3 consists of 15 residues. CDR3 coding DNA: TGTGCCATCAGTGAGTCAAAGGGGACCACCTACGAGCAGTACTTC. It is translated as CAISESKGTTYEQYF.

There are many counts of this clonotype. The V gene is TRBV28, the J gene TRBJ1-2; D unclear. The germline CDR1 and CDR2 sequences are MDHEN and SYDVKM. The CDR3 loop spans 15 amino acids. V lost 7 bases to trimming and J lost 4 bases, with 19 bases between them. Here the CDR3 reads CASTPVGVFVYGYTF. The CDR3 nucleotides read TGTGCCAGCACCCCAGTCGGGGTTTTTGTCTATGGCTACACCTTC.

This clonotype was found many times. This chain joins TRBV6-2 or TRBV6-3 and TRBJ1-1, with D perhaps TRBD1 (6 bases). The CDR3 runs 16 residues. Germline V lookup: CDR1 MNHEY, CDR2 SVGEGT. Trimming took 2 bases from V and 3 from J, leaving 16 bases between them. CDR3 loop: CASSYGSLTGHTEAFF. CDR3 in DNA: TGTGCCAGCAGTTACGGGTCTCTTACAGGGCACACTGAAGCTTTCTTT.

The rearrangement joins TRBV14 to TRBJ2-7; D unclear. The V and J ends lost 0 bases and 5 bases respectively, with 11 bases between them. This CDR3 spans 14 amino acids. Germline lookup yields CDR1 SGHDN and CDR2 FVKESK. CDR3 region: CASSQDIPRNEQYF. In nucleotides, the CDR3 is TGTGCCAGCAGCCAAGATATTCCGCGGAACGAGCAGTACTTC.

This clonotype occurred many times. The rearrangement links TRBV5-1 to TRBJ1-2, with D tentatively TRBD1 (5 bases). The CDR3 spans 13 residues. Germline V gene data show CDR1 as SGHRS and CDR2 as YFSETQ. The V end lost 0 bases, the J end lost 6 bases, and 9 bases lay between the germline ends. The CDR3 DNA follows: TGCGCCAGCAGCTTGGCCCCAGGGAATGGCTACACCTTC. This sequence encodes CASSLAPGNGYTF.

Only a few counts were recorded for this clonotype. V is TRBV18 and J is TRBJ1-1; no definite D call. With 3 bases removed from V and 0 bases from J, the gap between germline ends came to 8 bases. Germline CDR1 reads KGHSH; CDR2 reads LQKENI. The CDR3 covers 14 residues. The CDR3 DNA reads TGTGCCAGCTCACCCAGCATCCTGAACACTGAAGCTTTCTTT. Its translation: CASSPSILNTEAFF.

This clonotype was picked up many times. This CDR3 reads CASSITLGLAFNEQFF. Written as DNA, the CDR3 is TGTGCCAGCAGCATAACCCTGGGACTAGCCTTCAATGAGCAGTTCTTC. V is TRBV7-9 and J is TRBJ2-1, with 9 bases aligning to TRBD2. This CDR3 contains 16 residues. The germline gives CDR1 SEHNR, CDR2 FQNEAQ (reference sequence). J lost 6 bases, V lost 5 bases, and 11 bases had no gene match.

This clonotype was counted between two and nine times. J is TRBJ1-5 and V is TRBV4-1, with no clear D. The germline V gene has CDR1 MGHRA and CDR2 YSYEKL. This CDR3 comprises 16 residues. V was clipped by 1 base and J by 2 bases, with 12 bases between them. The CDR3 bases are TGCGCCAGCAGCCAAGGGTTCGGGTATGGCAATCAGCCCCAGCATTTT. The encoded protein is CASSQGFGYGNQPQHF.

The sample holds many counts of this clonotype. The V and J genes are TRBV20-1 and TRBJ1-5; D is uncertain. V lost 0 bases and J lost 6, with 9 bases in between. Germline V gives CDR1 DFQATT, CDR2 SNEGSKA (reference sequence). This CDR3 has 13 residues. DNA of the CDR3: TGCAGTGCTAGAGAGAGGGAAAGTCAGCCCCAGCATTTT. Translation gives CSARERESQPQHF.

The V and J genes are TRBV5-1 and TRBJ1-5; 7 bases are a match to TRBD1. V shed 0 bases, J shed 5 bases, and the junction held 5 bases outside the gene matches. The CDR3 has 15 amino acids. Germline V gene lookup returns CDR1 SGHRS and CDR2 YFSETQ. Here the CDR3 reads CASSLGDREDQPQHF. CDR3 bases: TGCGCCAGCAGCTTGGGAGACAGGGAGGATCAGCCCCAGCATTTT.

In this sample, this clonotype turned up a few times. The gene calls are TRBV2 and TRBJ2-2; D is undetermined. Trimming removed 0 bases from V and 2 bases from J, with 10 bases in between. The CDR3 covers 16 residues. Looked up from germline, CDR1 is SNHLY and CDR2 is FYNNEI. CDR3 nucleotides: TGTGCCAGCAGTGAAGCGCCGACATCTAACACCGGGGAGCTGTTTTTT. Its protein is CASSEAPTSNTGELFF.

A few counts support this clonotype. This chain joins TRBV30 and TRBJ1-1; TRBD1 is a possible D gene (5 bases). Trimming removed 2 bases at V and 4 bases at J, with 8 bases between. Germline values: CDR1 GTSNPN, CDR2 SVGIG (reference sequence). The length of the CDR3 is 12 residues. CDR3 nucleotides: TGTGCCTGGAGTATAGGGACCACTGAAGCTTTCTTT. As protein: CAWSIGTTEAFF.

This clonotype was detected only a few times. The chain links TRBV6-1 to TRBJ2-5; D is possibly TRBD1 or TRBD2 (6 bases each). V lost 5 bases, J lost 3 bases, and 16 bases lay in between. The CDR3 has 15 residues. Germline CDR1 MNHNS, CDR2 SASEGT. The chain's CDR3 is CASSLHRGPEETQYF. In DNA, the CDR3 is TGTGCCAGCAGTCTCCACCGGGGGCCCGAAGAGACCCAGTACTTC.

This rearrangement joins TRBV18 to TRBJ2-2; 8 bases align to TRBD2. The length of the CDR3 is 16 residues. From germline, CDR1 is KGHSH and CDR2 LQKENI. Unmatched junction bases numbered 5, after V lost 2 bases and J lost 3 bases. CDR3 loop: CASSPGGGSYTGELFF. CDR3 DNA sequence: TGTGCCAGCTCACCAGGCGGGGGGTCGTACACCGGGGAGCTGTTTTTT.

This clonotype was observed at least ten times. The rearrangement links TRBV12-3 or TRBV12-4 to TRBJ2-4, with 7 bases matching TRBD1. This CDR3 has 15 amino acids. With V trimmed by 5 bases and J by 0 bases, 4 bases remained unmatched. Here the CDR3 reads CASSLQGLAKNIQYF. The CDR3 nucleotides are TGTGCCAGCAGTCTACAGGGGCTAGCCAAAAACATTCAGTACTTC.

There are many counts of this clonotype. The CDR3 reads CASSQELGTGVYGYTF. For the CDR3, the DNA is TGTGCCAGCAGCCAAGAACTTGGGACAGGGGTCTATGGCTACACCTTC. The gene calls are TRBV14 and TRBJ1-2; TRBD1 aligns across 10 bases. This CDR3 spans 16 amino acids. The V segment lost 0 bases and the J segment 4 bases; nucleotides outside the gene matches: 5. Germline V CDR1 and CDR2: SGHDN, FVKESK.

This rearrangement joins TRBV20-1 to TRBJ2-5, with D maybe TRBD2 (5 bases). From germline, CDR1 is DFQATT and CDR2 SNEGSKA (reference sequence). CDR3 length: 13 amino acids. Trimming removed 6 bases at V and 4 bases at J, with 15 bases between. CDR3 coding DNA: TGCAGTGCCTTACCTAGAGCGGTAGAGACCCAGTACTTC. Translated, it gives CSALPRAVETQYF.

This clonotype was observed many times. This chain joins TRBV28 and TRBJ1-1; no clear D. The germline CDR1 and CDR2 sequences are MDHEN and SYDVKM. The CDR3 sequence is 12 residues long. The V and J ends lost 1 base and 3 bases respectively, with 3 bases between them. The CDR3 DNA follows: TGTGCCAGCAGTTTATTGGACACTGAAGCTTTCTTT. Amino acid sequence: CASSLLDTEAFF. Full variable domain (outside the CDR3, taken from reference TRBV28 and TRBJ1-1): DVKVTQSSRYLVKRTGEKVFLECVQDMDHENMFWYRQDPGLGLRLIYFSYDVKMKEKGDIPEGYSVSREKKERFSLILESASTNQTSMYLCASSLLDTEAFFGQGTRLTVV.

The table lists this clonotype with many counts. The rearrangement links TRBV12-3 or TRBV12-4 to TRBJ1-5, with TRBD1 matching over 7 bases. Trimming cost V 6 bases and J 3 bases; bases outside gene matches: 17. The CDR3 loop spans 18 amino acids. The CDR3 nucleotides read TGTGCCAGCAGCCCTGAGATCCTATCGGGACAGCTCAATCAGCCCCAGCATTTT. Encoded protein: CASSPEILSGQLNQPQHF.

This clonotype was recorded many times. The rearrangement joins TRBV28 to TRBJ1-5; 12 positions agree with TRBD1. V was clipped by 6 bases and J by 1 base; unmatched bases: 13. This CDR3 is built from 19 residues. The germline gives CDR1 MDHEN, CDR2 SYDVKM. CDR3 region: CASSSLRGTGGKSNQPQHF. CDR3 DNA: TGTGCCAGCAGCTCCCTCCGAGGGACAGGGGGCAAGAGCAATCAGCCCCAGCATTTT.

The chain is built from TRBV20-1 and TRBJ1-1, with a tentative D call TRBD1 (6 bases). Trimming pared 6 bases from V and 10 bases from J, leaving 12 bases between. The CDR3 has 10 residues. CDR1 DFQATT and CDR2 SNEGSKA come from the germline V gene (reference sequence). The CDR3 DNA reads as TGCAGTGCGTACAGGGACGGAGCTTTCTTT. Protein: CSAYRDGAFF.

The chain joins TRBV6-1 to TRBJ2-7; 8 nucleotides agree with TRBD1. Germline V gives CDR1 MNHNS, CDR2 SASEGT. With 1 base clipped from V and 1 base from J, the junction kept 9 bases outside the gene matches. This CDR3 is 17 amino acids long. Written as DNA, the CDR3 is TGTGCCAGCAGTGAAGGTAGCAGGGGGCCAGGGTCCTACGAGCAGTACTTC. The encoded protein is CASSEGSRGPGSYEQYF.

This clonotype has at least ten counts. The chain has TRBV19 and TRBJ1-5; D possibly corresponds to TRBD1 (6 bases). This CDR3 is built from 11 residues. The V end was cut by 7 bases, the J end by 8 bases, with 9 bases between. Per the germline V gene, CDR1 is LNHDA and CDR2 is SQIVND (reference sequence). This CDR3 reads CASKEGEPQHF. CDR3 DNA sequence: TGTGCCAGTAAGGAGGGGGAGCCCCAGCATTTT.

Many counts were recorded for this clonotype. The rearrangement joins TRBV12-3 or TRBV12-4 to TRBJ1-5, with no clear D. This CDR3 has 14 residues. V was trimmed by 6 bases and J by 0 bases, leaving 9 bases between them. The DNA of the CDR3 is TGTGCCAGCAGACGGGCCGATAGCAATCAGCCCCAGCATTTT. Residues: CASRRADSNQPQHF.

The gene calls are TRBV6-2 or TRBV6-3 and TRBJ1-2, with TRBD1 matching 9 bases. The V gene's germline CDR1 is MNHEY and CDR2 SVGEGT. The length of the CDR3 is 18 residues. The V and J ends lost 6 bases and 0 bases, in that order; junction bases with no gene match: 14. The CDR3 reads CASSPPGQGRKTNYGYTF. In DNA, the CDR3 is TGTGCCAGCAGCCCCCCTGGACAGGGGCGAAAGACTAACTATGGCTACACCTTC.

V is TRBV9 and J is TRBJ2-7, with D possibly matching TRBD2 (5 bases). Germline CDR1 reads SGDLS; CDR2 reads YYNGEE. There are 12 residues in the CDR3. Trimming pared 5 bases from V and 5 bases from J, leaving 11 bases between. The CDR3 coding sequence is TGTGCCAGCAGTAAATTCGGGGACGAGCAGTACTTC. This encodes CASSKFGDEQYF.

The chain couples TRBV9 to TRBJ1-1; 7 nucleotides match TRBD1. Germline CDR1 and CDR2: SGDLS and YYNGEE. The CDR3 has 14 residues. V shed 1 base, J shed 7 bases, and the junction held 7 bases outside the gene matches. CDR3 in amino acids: CASSVSGGGGEAFF. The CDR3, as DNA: TGTGCCAGCAGCGTAAGTGGAGGGGGCGGTGAAGCTTTCTTT.

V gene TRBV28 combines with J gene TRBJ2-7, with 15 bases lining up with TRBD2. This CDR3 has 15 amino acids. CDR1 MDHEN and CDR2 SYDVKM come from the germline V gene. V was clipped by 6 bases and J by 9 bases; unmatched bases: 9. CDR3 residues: CASSPGTSGRSAQYF. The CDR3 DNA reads TGTGCCAGCAGCCCCGGGACTAGCGGGAGGTCTGCGCAGTACTTC.